This entry lists 15 T cell receptor beta chains sequenced from one sample in a study of vaccination effects on CD4 cells after COVID-19. Expansion of antigen-specific CD4+ T cells with viral peptide pools was carried out by the ViraFEST assay before sequencing. A roughly 10-day culture period preceded the isolation of CD4+ T cells. Among the vaccine recipients, none had a prior SARS-CoV-2 infection, and nucleocapsid antibodies were negative. Their antigens remain unidentified. Sequenced by immunoSEQ multiplex PCR; TCRdb stores in-frame clones only, minus some. The sample lists around 63,000 clones; 60% to 80% were seen once. Sequenced here: CD4+ T cells from PBMCs cultured with HCoV-OC43 spike peptides, sampled before COVID-19 vaccination. Regarding subset: HCoV-OC43 spike overlapping peptide pool stimulation. These receptors originate from a human donor who received a COVID-19 vaccine.

The chain is built from TRBV19 and TRBJ2-5; tentative D call: TRBD2 (5 bases). CDR3 size: 13 residues. V lost 4 bases and J 2 bases, leaving 8 bases between the germline ends. The germline V gene has CDR1 LNHDA and CDR2 SQIVND (reference sequence). CDR3 sequence (DNA): TGTGCCAGTAGTACGGGAACACAAGAGACCCAGTACTTC. Protein product: CASSTGTQETQYF.

The V call is TRBV6-5, the J call TRBJ1-1, with D possibly TRBD1 on 6 matching bases. The length of the CDR3 is 15 residues. Germline V gene lookup returns CDR1 MNHEY and CDR2 SVGAGI. Trimming removed 4 bases at V and 0 bases at J, with 12 bases between. The CDR3 region has the DNA TGTGCCAGCAGTTTAACAGGGAACTTGAACACTGAAGCTTTCTTT. Amino acids: CASSLTGNLNTEAFF.

The chain is built from TRBV29-1 and TRBJ1-6, with 7 bases aligning to TRBD1. The CDR3 length is 13 residues. Germline V gene data show CDR1 as SQVTM and CDR2 as ANQGSEA. V shed 5 bases, J shed 7 bases, and the junction held 5 bases outside the gene matches. CDR3 in DNA: TGCAGCGTTCAGACAGGGCCCAATTCACCCCTCCACTTT. This codes for CSVQTGPNSPLHF. The whole variable domain, remainder taken from reference TRBV29-1 and TRBJ1-6, is SAVISQKPSRDICQRGTSLTIQCQVDSQVTMMFWYRQQPGQSLTLIATANQGSEATYESGFVIDKFPISRPNLTFSTLTVSNMSPEDSSIYLCSVQTGPNSPLHFGNGTRLTVT.

The chain couples TRBV10-3 to TRBJ1-5; D is unclear. This CDR3 spans 13 amino acids. V gave up 4 bases and J gave up 5 bases, with 9 bases separating them. Germline V gene lookup returns CDR1 ENHRY and CDR2 SYGVKD. CDR3 DNA: TGTGCCATCAGTGTCGACAAATATCAGCCCCAGCATTTT. Protein: CAISVDKYQPQHF.

V gene TRBV7-9 combines with J gene TRBJ2-5; D unresolved. Germline CDR1 and CDR2: SEHNR and FQNEAQ (reference sequence). The CDR3 is 13 residues long. V lost 6 bases to trimming and J lost 1 base, with 9 bases between them. The CDR3 reads CASRFIVQETQYF. The DNA of the CDR3 is TGTGCCAGCAGATTCATCGTCCAAGAGACCCAGTACTTC.

This chain links TRBV5-5 with TRBJ2-3; D ambiguous. The CDR3 sequence is 14 residues long. Trimming stripped 2 bases from V and 2 bases from J, with 9 bases between. Germline CDR1 SGHKS, CDR2 YYEKEE (reference sequence). The CDR3 reads CASSFSAATDTQYF. The DNA of the CDR3 is TGTGCCAGCAGCTTCTCGGCAGCCACAGATACGCAGTATTTT. The full variable domain, its missing parts supplied by reference TRBV5-5 and TRBJ2-3, is DAGVTQSPTHLIKTRGQQVTLRCSPISGHKSVSWYQQVLGQGPQFIFQYYEKEERGRGNFPDRFSARQFPNYSSELNVNALLLGDSALYLCASSFSAATDTQYFGPGTRLTVL.

The V and J genes are TRBV6-2 or TRBV6-3 and TRBJ1-1, with TRBD1 matching 7 bases. V lost 1 base to trimming and J lost 4 bases; unmatched junction nucleotides: 9. The CDR3 has 16 residues. CDR1 is MNHEY and CDR2 is SVGEGT in the germline V gene. The CDR3 protein is CASSYLRQGGVTEAFF. The DNA for the CDR3 is TGTGCCAGCAGTTACTTGCGACAGGGCGGAGTCACTGAAGCTTTCTTT.

The rearrangement uses TRBV28 and TRBJ1-2; TRBD1 matches 11 bases. CDR3 length: 15 residues. CDR1 is MDHEN and CDR2 is SYDVKM in the germline V gene. Germline trimming cut 6 bases from V and 7 bases from J; bases unmatched to any gene: 10. Here the CDR3 DNA reads TGTGCCAGCAGCTTCGGGGACAGGGGGTTAGGTGGCTACACCTTC. It translates to CASSFGDRGLGGYTF.

This clone has more than one count but fewer than ten. The J gene is TRBJ1-6, the V gene TRBV11-2; D is ambiguous. There are 14 residues in the CDR3. Germline V CDR1 and CDR2: SGHAT, FQNNGV. V was trimmed by 0 bases and J by 7 bases, leaving 7 bases between them. The CDR3 sequence is CASSLDSRNSPLHF. The CDR3 DNA is TGTGCCAGCAGCTTAGACAGTAGGAATTCACCCCTCCACTTT.

The chain carries TRBV15 and TRBJ1-5; perhaps TRBD1 as D (5 bases). The germline gives CDR1 LNHNV, CDR2 YYDKDF (reference sequence). With 7 bases removed from V and 4 bases from J, the gap between germline ends came to 17 bases. This CDR3 spans 15 amino acids. CDR3 residues: CATKSQGSANQPQHF. The CDR3 nucleotides are TGTGCCACCAAGAGTCAGGGAAGTGCGAATCAGCCCCAGCATTTT.

The rearrangement links TRBV5-1 to TRBJ1-1; D not certain. Trimming took 2 bases from V and 5 from J, leaving 13 bases between them. CDR1 and CDR2 from the germline V gene are SGHRS and YFSETQ. The CDR3 covers 14 residues. Written as DNA, the CDR3 is TGCGCCAGCAGCTTAGGATCCACGGTTACTGAAGCTTTCTTT. This codes for CASSLGSTVTEAFF.

This clone was detected only a few times. The chain combines TRBV6-6 with TRBJ1-3, with D possibly matching TRBD1 (6 bases). CDR1 is MNHNY and CDR2 is SVGAGI in the germline V gene (reference sequence). The CDR3 covers 13 residues. V gave up 6 bases and J gave up 4 bases, with 10 bases separating them. This CDR3 is CASSRDTGNTIYF. The CDR3 bases are TGTGCCAGCAGCAGGGACACCGGAAACACCATATATTTT.

CDR3 protein: CASSLSSVPDTQYF. The DNA for the CDR3 is TGTGCCAGCAGCTTATCGTCGGTCCCAGATACGCAGTATTTT. The rearrangement joins TRBV5-4 to TRBJ2-3; no definite D call. CDR3 size: 14 residues. Deletions cut 2 bases from V and 4 bases from J, with 11 bases between. Germline lookup yields CDR1 SGHNT and CDR2 YYREEE (reference sequence).

The chain links TRBV5-1 to TRBJ2-3; 7 positions agree with TRBD1. Germline lookup yields CDR1 SGHRS and CDR2 YFSETQ. CDR3 length: 14 residues. Losses at the gene ends were 3 bases for V and 0 bases for J; bases not matched to a gene: 1. CDR3 amino acids: CASSSGQSTDTQYF. CDR3 nucleotides: TGCGCCAGCAGCTCGGGACAGAGCACAGATACGCAGTATTTT. The whole variable domain, filled in from reference TRBV5-1 and TRBJ2-3, reads KAGVTQTPRYLIKTRGQQVTLSCSPISGHRSVSWYQQTPGQGLQFLFEYFSETQRNKGNFPGRFSGRQFSNSRSEMNVSTLELGDSALYLCASSSGQSTDTQYFGPGTRLTVL.

V usage is TRBV19 and J usage is TRBJ1-2, with D tentatively TRBD1 (6 bases). V was shortened by 9 bases and J by 4 bases, with 15 bases between the two germline ends. Germline loops: CDR1 LNHDA, CDR2 SQIVND (reference sequence). The CDR3 has 13 amino acids. Here the CDR3 reads CASAPRTVYGYTF. The CDR3 nucleotides are TGTGCCAGCGCCCCACGGACAGTCTATGGCTACACCTTC.